The T cell receptor beta chain under discussion was sequenced for a study of blood T cell repertoires in COVID-19. In the study's own analysis: Amplification from reference gene primers served as the basis for estimated nucleated cell counts. Some clones are missing from TCRdb's copy, which holds only in-frame ones; the method was immunoSEQ multiplex PCR. Clonal size and the V and J genes are those of that table, whereas D and trimming came from the DNA. The sample has roughly 100,000 clones, roughly 87% seen once; the top ten hold 5% to 6.5%. In germline, CDR1 is MNHEY, CDR2 SVGAGI. The CDR3 is made up of 15 amino acids. The J segment lost 6 bases and the V segment lost 7 bases, leaving 13 bases of the junction unmatched. The count of this clone is one.

This chain joins TRBV6-5 and TRBJ1-2; 8 bases line up with TRBD1. Sequenced sample: peripheral blood. The TCR sequence derives from a woman between 50 and 59 years old with COVID-19, enrolled during active disease. Here the CDR3 reads CASTSKQGVRNGYTF. The CDR3 nucleotides are TGTGCCAGCACCTCAAAACAGGGGGTTAGAAATGGCTACACCTTC.